The sequence of this TCR beta chain was determined in a study of blood T cell repertoires in COVID-19. Study context: The United States, Italy and Spain supplied acute and convalescent COVID-19 samples. PBMCs, B-cell-depleted T cells, or T cells provided the cDNA or gDNA that made up the material.

In germline, CDR1 is MGHDK, CDR2 SYGVNS. The CDR3 is 13 residues long. Trimming shortened V by 3 bases and J by 4 bases, and 7 bases separated the two germline ends. The authors' processing: How many nucleated cells were present was estimated from reference gene primer amplification. Libraries were prepared by immunoSEQ multiplex PCR; TCRdb keeps only in-frame clonotypes and omits some of them. That table supplies the V and J calls and clone size; D and trimming were determined from the DNA. Of 110,000 or so clones detected, roughly 80% appear once; the ten largest clones hold around 1.5%. Sequencing was performed on peripheral blood. This clonotype was obtained from a man aged 50 to 59 with acute or convalescent COVID-19. V is TRBV25-1 and J is TRBJ1-5; the D gene is possibly TRBD1 (5 bases). This chain's CDR3 is CASSDRVNQPQHF. Written as DNA, the CDR3 is TGTGCCAGCAGTGACAGGGTTAATCAGCCCCAGCATTTT.